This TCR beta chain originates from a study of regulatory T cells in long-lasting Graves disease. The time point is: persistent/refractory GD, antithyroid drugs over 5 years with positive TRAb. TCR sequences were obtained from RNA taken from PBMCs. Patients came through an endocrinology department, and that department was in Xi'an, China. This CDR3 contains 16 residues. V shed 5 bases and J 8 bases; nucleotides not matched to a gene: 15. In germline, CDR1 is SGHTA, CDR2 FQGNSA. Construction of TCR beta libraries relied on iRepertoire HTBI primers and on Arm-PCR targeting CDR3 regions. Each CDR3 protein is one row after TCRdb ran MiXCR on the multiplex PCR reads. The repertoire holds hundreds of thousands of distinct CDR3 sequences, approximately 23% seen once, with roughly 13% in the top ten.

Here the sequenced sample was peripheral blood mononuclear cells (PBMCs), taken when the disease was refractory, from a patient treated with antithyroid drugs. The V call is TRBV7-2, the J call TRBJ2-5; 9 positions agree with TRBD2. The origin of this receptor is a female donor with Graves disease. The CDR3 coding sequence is TGTGCCAGCAGCAGCTGGGGCGGGGGGGCTCGGGGAACCCAGTACTTC. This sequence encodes CASSSWGGGARGTQYF.